This entry lists 10 T cell receptor beta chains sequenced from one sample in a study of shared clonotypes between healthy human individuals. The method was immunoSEQ multiplex PCR; TCRdb's version includes in-frame clones alone and lacks a portion of them. The sample consists of approximately 470,000 clones, 65% to 85% of them appearing once. The specimen was PBMCs. The receptors here all came from a woman in her forties in good health. Some clones in this sample may be carry-over from other donors' samples.

This clone was seen a single time. Only one base separates this from a far larger clonotype, so it likely reflects a read error. The chain joins TRBV4-3 to TRBJ2-5, with D perhaps matching TRBD2 (6 bases). The J call may be mistaken, given a closer DNA end match to TRBJ2-7. The germline CDR1 and CDR2 sequences are LGHNA and YSLEER. This CDR3 contains 13 residues. CDR3 in DNA: TGCGCCAGCGGCCAAGGAGGGTACTACGAGCAGTACTTC. It specifies CASGQGGYYEQYF.

This clone is a singleton in its sample. A far bigger clonotype differs at one base, so this is likely a read error. The V and J genes are TRBV7-3 and TRBJ2-1; no clear D. The germline V and J ends were trimmed by 5 bases and 4 bases, with 15 bases remaining between them. The CDR3 contains 15 residues. Germline assignment: CDR1 SGHTA and CDR2 FQGTGA. The CDR3 bases are TGTGCCAGCAGCCCCGCCGTGGGAAAGTACAATGAGCAGTTCTTC. Translation: CASSPAVGKYNEQFF.

The chain combines TRBV2 with TRBJ1-5; 7 nucleotides agree with TRBD1. This CDR3 has 14 residues. Trimming cost V 7 bases and J 1 base; bases outside gene matches: 4. Germline V gene data show CDR1 as SNHLY and CDR2 as FYNNEI. In DNA form, the CDR3 reads TGTGCCAGCAAGGCGACAGGGAGCAATCAGCCCCAGCATTTT. Its translation: CASKATGSNQPQHF. Using reference TRBV2 and TRBJ1-5 for the parts outside the CDR3, the full variable domain is EPEVTQTPSHQVTQMGQEVILRCVPISNHLYFYWYRQILGQKVEFLVSFYNNEISEKSEIFDDQFSVERPDGSNFTLKIRSTKLEDSAMYFCASKATGSNQPQHFGDGTRLSIL.

Only a few counts were recorded for this clone. In DNA form, the CDR3 reads TGTGCCAGCAGCTTAGGAGGGATTCAGCCCCAGCATTTT. It specifies CASSLGGIQPQHF. This chain links TRBV7-8 with TRBJ1-5, with D uncertain. The V end was cut by 1 base, the J end by 6 bases, with 7 bases between. Germline V lookup: CDR1 SGHVS, CDR2 FQNEAQ. The CDR3 has 13 residues.

This clone was seen a handful of times. The V gene is TRBV28, the J gene TRBJ1-2; TRBD1 might be the D (5 bases). The CDR3 is 11 residues long. Between the trimmed V and J ends, which lost 9 bases and 8 bases, there was a span of 13 bases. Germline V CDR1 and CDR2: MDHEN, SYDVKM. The CDR3 region has the DNA TGTGCCAGTGCCCGACAGTACGGCTACACCTTC. Its translation is CASARQYGYTF.

The chain carries TRBV5-4 and TRBJ2-5; a weak D match, TRBD1 (6 bases). The DNA end favors TRBJ2-7, so the J call may be wrong. Germline V gives CDR1 SGHNT, CDR2 YYREEE (reference sequence). The CDR3 totals 16 residues. CDR3 nucleotide sequence: TGTGCCAGCAGCCCCCGAACAGGGCTGAATCCCTACGAGCAGTACTTC. Translation gives CASSPRTGLNPYEQYF.

The chain joins TRBV7-8 to TRBJ2-1; 7 bases agree with TRBD2. The length of the CDR3 is 13 residues. Germline V gene sequence: CDR1 SGHVS, CDR2 FQNEAQ. V trimming: 6 bases; J trimming: 10 bases; junction bases outside the gene matches: 9. The CDR3 bases are TGTGCCAGCAGAACCCGACTAGCTGCGGAGCAGTTCTTC. It is translated as CASRTRLAAEQFF.

This sequence joins TRBV5-8 and TRBJ2-7, with D perhaps assigned TRBD1 or TRBD2 (5 bases each). The CDR3 loop spans 15 amino acids. V shed 7 bases and J shed 2 bases, with 19 bases lying between them. Germline values: CDR1 SGHTS, CDR2 YDEGEE. The CDR3 nucleotides read TGTGCCAGCTCTCACGGGGTGCCGGGGCCCTACGAGCAGTACTTC. Its translation: CASSHGVPGPYEQYF.

This chain joins TRBV7-2 and TRBJ1-2, with D maybe TRBD1 (6 bases). Per the germline V gene, CDR1 is SGHTA and CDR2 is FQGNSA. This CDR3 is built from 14 residues. V was clipped by 4 bases and J by 7 bases, with 16 bases between them. The CDR3 region is CASSSNPGHIGYTF. DNA of the CDR3: TGTGCCAGCAGCTCAAACCCGGGACACATTGGCTACACCTTC.

Notes on this clone: A far larger clone is a single base away, which makes a read error likely. At the DNA level, this CDR3 is encoded by other sequences in the same sample as well. The chain joins TRBV2 to TRBJ2-1; 10 bases fit TRBD1. The CDR3 length is 13 residues. Germline trimming cut 6 bases from V and 9 bases from J; bases unmatched to any gene: 5. CDR1 is SNHLY, CDR2 FYNNEI, per germline. CDR3 amino acids: CASRWDRGGEQFF. In nucleotides, the CDR3 is TGTGCCAGCAGATGGGACAGGGGTGGTGAGCAGTTCTTC.